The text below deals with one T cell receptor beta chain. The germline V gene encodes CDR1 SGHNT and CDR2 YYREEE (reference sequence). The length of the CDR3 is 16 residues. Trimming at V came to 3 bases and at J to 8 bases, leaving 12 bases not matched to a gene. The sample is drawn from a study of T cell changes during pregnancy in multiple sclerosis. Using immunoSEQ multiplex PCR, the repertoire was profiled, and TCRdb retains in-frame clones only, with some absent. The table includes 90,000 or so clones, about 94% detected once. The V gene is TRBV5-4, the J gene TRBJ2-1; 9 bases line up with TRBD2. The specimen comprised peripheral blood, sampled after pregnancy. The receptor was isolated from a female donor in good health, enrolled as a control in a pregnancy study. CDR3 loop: CASSSNGREGQDEQFF. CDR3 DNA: TGTGCCAGCAGCTCCAATGGGCGGGAGGGGCAAGATGAGCAGTTCTTC.